These 7 T cell receptor beta chains originate from one sample sequenced in a study of blood T cell repertoires in COVID-19. Repertoires were generated with immunoSEQ multiplex PCR, while TCRdb's copy carries only in-frame clones and drops some. Among 250,000 to 300,000 clones listed, roughly 89% were seen once. Sequenced: PBMCs or T cells enriched from blood (not recorded which). The receptors originated from a man in his forties who had recovered from COVID-19.

The chain is built from TRBV7-3 and TRBJ2-2; D perhaps matches TRBD1 (6 bases). The germline V and J ends were trimmed by 1 base and 0 bases, with 9 bases remaining between them. Germline V lookup: CDR1 SGHTA, CDR2 FQGTGA. This CDR3 comprises 16 residues. CDR3 region: CASSLIGQSNTGELFF. For the CDR3, the DNA is TGTGCCAGCAGCTTAATCGGACAGTCGAACACCGGGGAGCTGTTTTTT.

V and J are TRBV3-1 (or the pseudogene TRBV3-2) and TRBJ2-2, with 7 nucleotides matching TRBD2. Unmatched junction bases numbered 1, after V lost 5 bases and J lost 7 bases. The CDR3 totals 12 residues. Germline assignment: CDR1 LGHDT and CDR2 YNNKEL (reference sequence). CDR3 loop: CASSVAGGELFF. In nucleotides, the CDR3 is TGTGCCAGCAGCGTAGCGGGCGGGGAGCTGTTTTTT.

The chain has TRBV27 and TRBJ1-5; 9 bases fit TRBD1. The V gene end was trimmed by 6 bases and the J gene end by 5 bases; junction bases not matched to a gene: 5. Germline CDR1 is MNHEY and CDR2 is SMNVEV (reference sequence). The CDR3 is 14 residues long. This CDR3 reads CASRPTGGDQPQHF. DNA for the CDR3: TGTGCCAGCAGACCGACAGGGGGGGATCAGCCCCAGCATTTT.

This chain connects TRBV19 to TRBJ2-1; the match to TRBD2 covers 9 bases. J gave up 8 bases and V 5 bases, and 7 bases lay outside the gene matches. The CDR3 runs to 14 residues. Germline CDR1 and CDR2: LNHDA and SQIVND (reference sequence). The CDR3 loop is CASSPAGGSDEQFF. In DNA form, the CDR3 reads TGTGCCAGTAGTCCGGCGGGAGGGTCAGATGAGCAGTTCTTC.

This clone was counted a few times. One end of the junction fails to match germline, which may point to a read error. The chain is built from TRBV6-5 and TRBJ1-1; D is possibly TRBD1 (6 bases). Germline V gives CDR1 MNHEY, CDR2 SVGAGI. CDR3 length: 13 residues. The CDR3 nucleotides read TGTGCCAACAGTCTGGACAGATACACTGAAGCTTTCTTT. Translated: CANSLDRYTEAFF.

The gene calls are TRBV27 and TRBJ1-6; 11 nucleotides align to TRBD1. The CDR3 sequence is 14 residues long. The V gene end was trimmed by 7 bases and the J gene end by 9 bases; junction bases not matched to a gene: 5. From germline, CDR1 is MNHEY and CDR2 SMNVEV (reference sequence). CDR3 region: CASTFGTGGSPLHF. The CDR3, as DNA: TGTGCCAGCACATTCGGGACAGGGGGTTCACCCCTCCACTTT.

The V call is TRBV18, the J call TRBJ2-1; TRBD2 matches 13 bases. Losses at the gene ends were 3 bases for V and 10 bases for J; bases not matched to a gene: 6. CDR3 length: 15 residues. CDR1 KGHSH and CDR2 LQKENI come from the germline V gene. Here the CDR3 DNA reads TGTGCCAGCTCACCCCGGACTAGCGGGAGCTGGGAGCAGTTCTTC. Protein: CASSPRTSGSWEQFF.